The 7 T cell receptor beta chains below all came from one sample that was sequenced in a study of blood T cell repertoires in COVID-19. Assay: immunoSEQ multiplex PCR; the TCRdb copy retains only in-frame clones and omits some. This table holds a few hundred thousand clones, nearly 90% found once. The sequenced sample was peripheral blood. The receptors derive from a woman younger than 30 who had recovered from COVID-19.

The rearrangement joins TRBV19 to TRBJ2-1; 11 bases map to TRBD1. After removal of 7 bases from V and 5 bases from J, the junction contained 10 bases not matched to a gene. CDR1 is LNHDA, CDR2 SQIVND, per germline (reference sequence). This CDR3 region has 16 residues. The DNA of the CDR3 is TGTGCCAGTACCGACCGCCGGGACAGGGGGAACAATGAGCAGTTCTTC. It translates to CASTDRRDRGNNEQFF.

The chain has TRBV7-7 and TRBJ2-1; 9 nucleotides agree with TRBD2. This CDR3 is 15 amino acids long. Germline CDR1 reads SSHAT; CDR2 reads FNYEAQ (reference sequence). Unmatched junction bases numbered 4, after V lost 5 bases and J lost 2 bases. The CDR3 DNA reads as TGTGCCAGCAGCCCGGCTAGCGGGACCTACAATGAGCAGTTCTTC. Its protein is CASSPASGTYNEQFF.

The chain uses TRBV5-1 and TRBJ2-7; 10 bases are shared with TRBD1. CDR3 size: 15 residues. V lost 3 bases, J lost 3 bases, and 6 bases stayed unmatched. Germline CDR1 reads SGHRS; CDR2 reads YFSETQ. The DNA for the CDR3 is TGCGCCAGCAGCTCTTTGACAGGGGGCCTCTACGAGCAGTACTTC. Translating it yields CASSSLTGGLYEQYF.

The rearrangement links TRBV19 to TRBJ2-3; D might be TRBD2 (5 bases). Trimming cost V 4 bases and J 4 bases, with 15 bases left between them. CDR1 LNHDA and CDR2 SQIVND come from the germline V gene (reference sequence). CDR3 length equals 15 residues. CDR3 in amino acids: CASSTFSVLPDTQYF. Here the CDR3 DNA reads TGTGCCAGTAGTACATTTAGCGTTTTACCAGATACGCAGTATTTT.

This chain connects TRBV9 to TRBJ2-5; no reliable D call. Germline-derived CDR1 and CDR2 are SGDLS and YYNGEE. V lost 1 base and J 5 bases, leaving 12 bases between the germline ends. CDR3 length: 14 residues. The CDR3 is CASSVREWRETQYF. The CDR3 DNA reads as TGTGCCAGCAGCGTACGAGAGTGGCGGGAGACCCAGTACTTC.

This rearrangement joins TRBV7-3 to TRBJ2-2; D ambiguous. CDR1 is SGHTA, CDR2 FQGTGA, per germline. The CDR3 sequence is 15 residues long. The V gene lost 5 bases and the J gene lost 4 bases, with 14 bases spanning the gap. The CDR3: CASSPRHEFTGELFF. CDR3 DNA sequence: TGTGCCAGCAGCCCCCGACACGAATTCACCGGGGAGCTGTTTTTT.

The rearrangement uses TRBV7-6 and TRBJ2-3, with 11 bases aligning to TRBD2. Germline V gene lookup returns CDR1 SGHVS and CDR2 FNYEAQ. V shed 5 bases and J 3 bases; nucleotides not matched to a gene: 4. This CDR3 has 15 residues. CDR3 sequence: CASSPGTSGTDTQYF. The CDR3 nucleotides read TGTGCCAGCAGCCCTGGGACTAGCGGAACAGATACGCAGTATTTT.